These 17 T cell receptor beta chains were sequenced from one sample in a study of shared clonotypes between healthy human individuals. Sequencing was performed with immunoSEQ multiplex PCR; in TCRdb, only in-frame clones are kept and a portion is missing. The table records about 770,000 clones, 72% of them present only once. Sequencing used memory CD4+ T cells sorted from blood. The subset is: CD45RA-negative fraction. Receptors originate from a young woman in good health.

The chain links TRBV5-5 to TRBJ1-1; no clear D gene. CDR1 is SGHKS, CDR2 YYEKEE, per germline (reference sequence). The CDR3 contains 15 residues. Trimming cost V 5 bases and J 1 base, with 15 bases left between them. The CDR3 region is CASSSGVVANTEAFF. DNA of the CDR3: TGTGCCAGCAGTAGCGGGGTGGTAGCGAACACTGAAGCTTTCTTT.

The chain couples TRBV19 to TRBJ1-5; D might be TRBD1 (5 bases). The length of the CDR3 is 15 residues. V lost 1 base, J lost 3 bases, and 10 bases lay in between. CDR1 is LNHDA and CDR2 is SQIVND in the germline V gene (reference sequence). Here the CDR3 reads CASSIGRQYNQPQHF. CDR3 DNA: TGTGCCAGTAGTATAGGGCGACAGTACAATCAGCCCCAGCATTTT.

This chain uses TRBV2 with TRBJ2-7; D may be TRBD1 or TRBD2 (6 bases each). This CDR3 region has 15 residues. Trimming left V 2 bases short and J 3 bases short, with 14 bases between. The germline CDR1 and CDR2 sequences are SNHLY and FYNNEI. In DNA, the CDR3 is TGTGCCAGCAGTGAATTACCGGGGGCGAGCTACGAGCAGTACTTC. Residues: CASSELPGASYEQYF.

The V call is TRBV7-9, the J call TRBJ2-7; TRBD2 aligns across 8 bases. The CDR3 is made up of 14 amino acids. Germline values: CDR1 SEHNR, CDR2 FQNEAQ (reference sequence). Trimming at V came to 8 bases and at J to 3 bases, leaving 9 bases not matched to a gene. The CDR3 loop reads CASRSPGGDYEQYF. DNA of the CDR3: TGTGCCAGCCGGAGCCCGGGAGGGGACTACGAGCAGTACTTC.

The chain recombines TRBV7-9 with TRBJ2-7, with TRBD2 matching over 10 bases. CDR3 size: 18 residues. Germline V gene lookup returns CDR1 SEHNR and CDR2 FQNEAQ (reference sequence). V shed 3 bases and J 5 bases; nucleotides not matched to a gene: 16. CDR3 region: CASSLMGLAGALRDEQYF. The CDR3 nucleotides are TGTGCCAGCAGCTTGATGGGGCTAGCGGGAGCCTTGAGGGACGAGCAGTACTTC.

The chain recombines TRBV10-1 with TRBJ2-1; 11 bases are a match to TRBD2. The germline V gene encodes CDR1 WNHNN and CDR2 SYGVQD (reference sequence). The ends lost 4 bases at V and 9 bases at J; junction bases unmatched: 5. This CDR3 has 14 amino acids. The CDR3 coding sequence is TGCGCCAGCAGTGGGACTAGCGGGCTAGGTGAGCAGTTCTTC. It codes for CASSGTSGLGEQFF.

This chain uses TRBV7-9 with TRBJ1-4; perhaps TRBD1 as D (5 bases). Germline assignment: CDR1 SEHNR and CDR2 FQNEAQ (reference sequence). Trimming removed 4 bases at V and 8 bases at J, with 14 bases between. The CDR3 consists of 14 residues. CDR3 in amino acids: CASSSRRRDEKLFF. CDR3 coding DNA: TGTGCCAGCAGCTCCCGGCGAAGGGACGAAAAACTGTTTTTT.

This rearrangement joins TRBV21-1 to TRBJ2-7; the tabulated D call, TRBD2, remains unverified against the DNA. TRBV21-1 corresponds to a pseudogene. This CDR3 has 17 amino acids. The CDR3 nucleotides are TGTGCCAGCAGCAAAGGCGGAAGGTGGCCTTCCTCGAACGAGCAGTACTTC. Translating gives CASSKGGRWPSSNEQYF.

Only one count was recorded for this clone. This chain connects TRBV19 to TRBJ1-1, with 9 bases that match TRBD1. Trimming cost V 6 bases and J 12 bases; bases outside gene matches: 11. CDR1 is LNHDA, CDR2 SQIVND, per germline (reference sequence). The length of the CDR3 is 13 residues. The CDR3: CASSRSGTGRSFF. In nucleotides, the CDR3 is TGTGCCAGTAGCCGGAGTGGGACAGGGAGATCTTTCTTT.

The chain employs TRBV5-4 and TRBJ1-4; 8 bases align to TRBD1. V was clipped by 6 bases and J by 4 bases; unmatched bases: 5. Germline V CDR1 and CDR2: SGHNT, YYREEE (reference sequence). The CDR3 has 14 amino acids. The CDR3 loop reads CASKKDRDNEKLFF. DNA for the CDR3: TGTGCCAGCAAGAAGGACAGGGATAATGAAAAACTGTTTTTT.

In its sample, this clone was seen a few times. The chain is built from TRBV2 and TRBJ2-7; 11 nucleotides align to TRBD2. J was trimmed by 7 bases and V by 3 bases; bases with no gene match: 11. CDR3 length: 16 amino acids. CDR1 is SNHLY, CDR2 FYNNEI, per germline. CDR3 DNA sequence: TGTGCCAGCAGTGATGGAATAGCGGGAGGGCGAGGTGAGCAGTACTTC. Protein: CASSDGIAGGRGEQYF.

In regard to this clone: The sample has other DNA sequences that encode this CDR3 too. V gene TRBV5-4 combines with J gene TRBJ1-1; D remains unclear. The CDR3 has 15 amino acids. The germline V gene has CDR1 SGHNT and CDR2 YYREEE (reference sequence). Trimming shortened V by 0 bases and J by 2 bases, and 11 bases separated the two germline ends. CDR3 residues: CASSLAGIANTEAFF. CDR3 nucleotide sequence: TGTGCCAGCAGCTTGGCCGGCATCGCCAACACTGAAGCTTTCTTT.

The V call is TRBV5-1, the J call TRBJ2-1; 13 bases line up with TRBD2. J lost 8 bases, V lost 5 bases, and 7 bases had no gene match. Germline loops: CDR1 SGHRS, CDR2 YFSETQ. The CDR3 consists of 15 residues. Here the CDR3 DNA reads TGCGCCAGCAGGTGGACTAGCGGGAGTCTAGATGAGCAGTTCTTC. Translation gives CASRWTSGSLDEQFF.

The chain combines TRBV19 with TRBJ1-1; D gene unclear. In germline, CDR1 is LNHDA, CDR2 SQIVND (reference sequence). This CDR3 has 11 amino acids. Deletions cut 5 bases from V and 5 bases from J, with 6 bases between. CDR3 coding DNA: TGTGCCAGTAGTGGGAGGACTGAAGCTTTCTTT. Its protein product is CASSGRTEAFF.

This chain uses TRBV28 with TRBJ2-4; the D gene is possibly TRBD2 (5 bases). Germline values: CDR1 MDHEN, CDR2 SYDVKM. CDR3 length: 14 residues. Trimming cost V 8 bases and J 2 bases, with 13 bases left between them. The CDR3 spells CASRTGVSKNIQYF. The CDR3 bases are TGTGCCAGCCGTACCGGGGTTTCCAAAAACATTCAGTACTTC.

The gene calls are TRBV15 and TRBJ2-3; 8 bases map to TRBD2. The V gene end was trimmed by 8 bases and the J gene end by 6 bases; junction bases not matched to a gene: 16. CDR3 size: 16 residues. Per germline, CDR1 LNHNV and CDR2 YYDKDF (reference sequence). The CDR3 region is CATRNLWAGGTDTQYF. The CDR3 region has the DNA TGTGCCACCCGTAATCTATGGGCGGGAGGAACCGATACGCAGTATTTT.

CDR3 coding DNA: TGTGCCAGCAGTTACCCCGGGGGGGATTATGGCTACACCTTC. It codes for CASSYPGGDYGYTF. The chain joins TRBV6-6 to TRBJ1-2, with a tentative D call TRBD1 (5 bases). This CDR3 region has 14 residues. The germline V gene encodes CDR1 MNHNY and CDR2 SVGAGI (reference sequence). Trimming left V 2 bases short and J 5 bases short, with 12 bases between.